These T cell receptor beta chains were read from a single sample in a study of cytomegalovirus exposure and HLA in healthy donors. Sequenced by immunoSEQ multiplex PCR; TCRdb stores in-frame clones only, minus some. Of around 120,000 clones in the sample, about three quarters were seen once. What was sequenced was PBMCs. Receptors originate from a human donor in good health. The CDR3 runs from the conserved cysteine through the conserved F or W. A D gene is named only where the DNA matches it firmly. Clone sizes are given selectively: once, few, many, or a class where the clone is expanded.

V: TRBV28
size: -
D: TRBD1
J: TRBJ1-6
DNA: TGTGCCAGCAGGAACTCCGGGACAGCGATCCTCGCCTCCTATAATTCGCCCCTCCACTTT
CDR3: CASRNSGTAILASYNSPLHF

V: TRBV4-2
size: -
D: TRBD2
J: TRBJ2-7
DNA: TGTGCCAGCAGCCAAGGGGCCCCCGGGGGGTCCCGCTCCTACGAGCAGTACTTC
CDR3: CASSQGAPGGSRSYEQYF

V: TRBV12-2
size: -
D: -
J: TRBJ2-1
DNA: TGTGCAAGTCGCTCCACGATCAGGGACAGGGGGGGCAATGAGCAGTTCTTC
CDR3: CASRSTIRDRGGNEQFF

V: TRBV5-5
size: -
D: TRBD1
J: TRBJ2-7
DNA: TGTGCCAGCAGTTACCAGGACAGGGATTTCGACGAGCAGTACTTC
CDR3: CASSYQDRDFDEQYF

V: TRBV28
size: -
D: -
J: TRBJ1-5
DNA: TGTGCCAGCAGTTTTCCCACAGCCCCCAATCAGCCCCAGCATTTT
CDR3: CASSFPTAPNQPQHF

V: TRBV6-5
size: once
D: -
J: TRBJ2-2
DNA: TGTGCCAGCAAACCCGAACTCGGGGAGCTGTTTTTT
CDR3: CASKPELGELFF

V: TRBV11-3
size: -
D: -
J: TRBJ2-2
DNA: TGTGCCAGCAGCTTAGGTTATACCGGGGAGCTGTTTTTT
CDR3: CASSLGYTGELFF

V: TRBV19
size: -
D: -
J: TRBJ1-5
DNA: TGTGCCAGTAGTGGCAGGGAAGGCAATCAGCCCCAGCATTTT
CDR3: CASSGREGNQPQHF

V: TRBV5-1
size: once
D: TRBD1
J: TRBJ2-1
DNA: TGCGCCAGCAGCTTGGGAATTTCCGGGACAGGTGTCAATGAGCAGTTCTTC
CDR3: CASSLGISGTGVNEQFF

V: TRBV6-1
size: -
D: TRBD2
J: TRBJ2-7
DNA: TGTGCCAGCAGGACTAGCGGGGATATCTACGAGCAGTACTTC
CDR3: CASRTSGDIYEQYF

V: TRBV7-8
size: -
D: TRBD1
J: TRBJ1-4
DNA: TGTGCCAGCAGCCCAAGAGAGGGGGCGAGAAGTGAAAAACTGTTTTTT
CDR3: CASSPREGARSEKLFF

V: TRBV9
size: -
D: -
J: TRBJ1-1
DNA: TGTGCCAGCAGCCCAGGATGGAACACTGAAGCTTTCTTT
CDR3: CASSPGWNTEAFF

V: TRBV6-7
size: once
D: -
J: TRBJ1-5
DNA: TGTGCCAGCAGTTACAGGCGGACACCCAATCAGCCCCAGCATTTT
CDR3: CASSYRRTPNQPQHF

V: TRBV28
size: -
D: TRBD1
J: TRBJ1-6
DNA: TGTGCCAGCAGTCTCACCAGGGGGAATTCACCCCTCCACTTT
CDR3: CASSLTRGNSPLHF

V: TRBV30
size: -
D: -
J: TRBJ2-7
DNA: TGTGCCTGGAGGAACGGGTACGAGCAGTACTTC
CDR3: CAWRNGYEQYF

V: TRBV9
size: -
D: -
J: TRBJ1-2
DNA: TGTGCCAGCAGTCCTTTTCTCGGGGTCTCAAGGGGCTACACCTTC
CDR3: CASSPFLGVSRGYTF

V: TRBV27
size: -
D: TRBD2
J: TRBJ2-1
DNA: TGTGCCAGCAATAGCGGGAGATACAATGAGCAGTTCTTC
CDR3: CASNSGRYNEQFF

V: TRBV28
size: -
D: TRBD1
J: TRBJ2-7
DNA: TGTGCCAGCAGTCGAGACACAGGGGGGATCCACGAGCAGTACTTC
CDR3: CASSRDTGGIHEQYF

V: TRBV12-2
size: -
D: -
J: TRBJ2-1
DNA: TGTGCAAGTCGCTTGAGAAATGTACAGCCTACCTACAATGAGCAGTTCTTC
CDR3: CASRLRNVQPTYNEQFF

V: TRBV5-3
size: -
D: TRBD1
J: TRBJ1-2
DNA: TGTGCCAGAAGCTGCCCGACAGGGGGAAACTATGGCTACACCTTC
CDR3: CARSCPTGGNYGYTF

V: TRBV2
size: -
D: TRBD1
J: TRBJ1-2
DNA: TGTGCCAGCAGTGAAATGGACAGGGGGCCGGTTTTGGGTGGCTACACCTTC
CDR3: CASSEMDRGPVLGGYTF

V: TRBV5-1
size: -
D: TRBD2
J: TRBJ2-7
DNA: TGCGCCAGCACCGTGGGACTAGCGGGGGGGCCCTTATACGAGCAGTACTTC
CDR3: CASTVGLAGGPLYEQYF

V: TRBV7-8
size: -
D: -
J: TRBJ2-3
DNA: TGTGCCAGCAGCTTAGCACGTGACACTACGCAGTATTTT
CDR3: CASSLARDTTQYF

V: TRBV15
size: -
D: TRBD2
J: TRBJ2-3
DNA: TGTGCCTCCAGGACTAGCGGGGAGGATACGCAGTATTTT
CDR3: CASRTSGEDTQYF

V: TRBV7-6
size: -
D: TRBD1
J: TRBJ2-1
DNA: TGTGCCAGCAGCTTAGAGGCGCAGGGGGTGGGCAATGAGCAGTTCTTC
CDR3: CASSLEAQGVGNEQFF

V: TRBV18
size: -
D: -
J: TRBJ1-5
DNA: TGTGCCAGCTCACCAGCACAGCTGCCCGACAATCAGCCCCAGCATTTT
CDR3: CASSPAQLPDNQPQHF

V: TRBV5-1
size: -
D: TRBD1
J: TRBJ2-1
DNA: TGCGCCAGCAGCGAGGGACAGGGTCAGTACCGCCAGTTCTTC
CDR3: CASSEGQGQYRQFF

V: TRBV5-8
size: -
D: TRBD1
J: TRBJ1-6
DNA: TGTGCCAGCAGTCGGGACGGGGACAGCTATAATTCACCCCTCCACTTT
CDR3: CASSRDGDSYNSPLHF

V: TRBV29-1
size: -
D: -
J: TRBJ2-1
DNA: TGCAGCGTGGAGAATCTCAAGGGGGACTCCTACAATGAGCAGTTCTTC
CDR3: CSVENLKGDSYNEQFF

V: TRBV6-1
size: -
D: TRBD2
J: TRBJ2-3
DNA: TGTGCCAGCAGTCCTAGCGGGGGGGCAGATACGCAGTATTTT
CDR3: CASSPSGGADTQYF

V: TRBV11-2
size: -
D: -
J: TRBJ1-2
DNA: TGTGCCAGCAGCTTACCCTCCCCCCCGGTTCGGGGCTATGGCTACACCTTC
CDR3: CASSLPSPPVRGYGYTF

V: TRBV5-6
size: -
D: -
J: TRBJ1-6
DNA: TGTGCCAGCAGCTCGAACAGGTATAATTCACCCCTCCACTTT
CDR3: CASSSNRYNSPLHF

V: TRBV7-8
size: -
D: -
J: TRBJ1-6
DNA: TGTGCCAGCAGCTTAGTGCCGGCGGGGTACTCACCCCTCCACTTT
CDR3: CASSLVPAGYSPLHF

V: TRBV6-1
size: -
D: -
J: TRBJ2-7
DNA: TGTGCCAGCAGTGAGTCGAAGGGGACCTACGAGCAGTACTTC
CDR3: CASSESKGTYEQYF

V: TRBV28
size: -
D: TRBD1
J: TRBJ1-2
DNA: TGTGCCAGCAGTCGCGGAGACAGGGGATATGGCTACACCTTC
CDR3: CASSRGDRGYGYTF

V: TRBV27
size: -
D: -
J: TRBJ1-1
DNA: TGTGCCAGCAGCTTACAGGGAAGTTTATCTGAAGCTTTCTTT
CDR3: CASSLQGSLSEAFF

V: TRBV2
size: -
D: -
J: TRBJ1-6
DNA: TGTGCCAGCAGTGAGGAGAGCTCCTATAATTCACCCCTCCACTTT
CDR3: CASSEESSYNSPLHF

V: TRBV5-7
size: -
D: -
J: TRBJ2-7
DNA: TGTGCCAGCAGCCATGATGCCAGGGATGACTACGAGCAGTACTTC
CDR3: CASSHDARDDYEQYF

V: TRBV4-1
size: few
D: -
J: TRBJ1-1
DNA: TGCGCCAGCAGCCAAGCGGGAAACACTGAAGCTTTCTTT
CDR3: CASSQAGNTEAFF

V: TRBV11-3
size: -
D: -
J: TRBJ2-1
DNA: TGTGCCAGCAGCCGGGGAGGGGGGTTTAACAATGAGCAGTTCTTC
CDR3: CASSRGGGFNNEQFF

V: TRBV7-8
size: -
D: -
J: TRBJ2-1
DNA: TGTGCCAGCAGCTTAGTCCCGGAGGGCTACAATGAGCAGTTCTTC
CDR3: CASSLVPEGYNEQFF

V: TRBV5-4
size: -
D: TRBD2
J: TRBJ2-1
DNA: TGTGCCAGCAGCCCCGAACTAGCGGGGGTACTCAATGAGCAGTTCTTC
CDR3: CASSPELAGVLNEQFF

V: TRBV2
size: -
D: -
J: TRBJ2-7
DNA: TGTGCCAGCAGTCCGGAGAGGTACGAGCAGTACTTC
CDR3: CASSPERYEQYF

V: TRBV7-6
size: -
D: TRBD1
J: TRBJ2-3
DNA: TGTGCCAGCAGCTACCGGGACAGGAGCACAGATACGCAGTATTTT
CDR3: CASSYRDRSTDTQYF

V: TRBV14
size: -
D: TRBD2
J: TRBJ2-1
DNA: TGTGCCAGCAGCCCTAGACCCGGACTAGCGGGGGGGCACGAGCAGTTCTTC
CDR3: CASSPRPGLAGGHEQFF

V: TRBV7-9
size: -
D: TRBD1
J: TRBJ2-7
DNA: TGTGCCAGCAGCTCCCACGGGACAGGGCTCGGGGAGCAGTACTTC
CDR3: CASSSHGTGLGEQYF

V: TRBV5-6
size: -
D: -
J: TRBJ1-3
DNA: TGTGCCAGCAGCGTCCGCAGGGGAATTGGAAACACCATATATTTT
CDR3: CASSVRRGIGNTIYF

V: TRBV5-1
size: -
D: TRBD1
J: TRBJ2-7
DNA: TGCGCCAGCAGCTTAGGGACAGGAGGCGCCTACGAGCAGTACTTC
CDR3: CASSLGTGGAYEQYF

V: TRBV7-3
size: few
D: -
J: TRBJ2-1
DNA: TGTGCCAGCAGCTTAGATTGGGGGGCCTACAATGAGCAGTTCTTC
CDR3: CASSLDWGAYNEQFF

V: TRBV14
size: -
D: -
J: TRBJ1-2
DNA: TGTGCCAGCAGCTCGACAGCGAACTATGGCTACACCTTC
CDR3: CASSSTANYGYTF

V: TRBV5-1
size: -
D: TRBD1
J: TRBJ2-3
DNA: TGCGCCAGCAGCCCCTTTATGGGACAGGACACAGATACGCAGTATTTT
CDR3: CASSPFMGQDTDTQYF

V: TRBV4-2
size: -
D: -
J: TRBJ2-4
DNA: TGTGCCAGCAGCCAAGACGACAGACGAGGGGGGGTAGCCAAAAACATTCAGTACTTC
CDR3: CASSQDDRRGGVAKNIQYF

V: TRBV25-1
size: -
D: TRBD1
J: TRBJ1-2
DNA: TGTGCCAGCATGGAGGACAGGGGCTATGGCTACACCTTC
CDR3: CASMEDRGYGYTF

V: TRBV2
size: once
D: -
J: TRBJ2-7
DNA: TGTGCCAGCGGAGATCTCTTGAGGGAGGCGCGCGAGCAGTACTTC
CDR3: CASGDLLREAREQYF